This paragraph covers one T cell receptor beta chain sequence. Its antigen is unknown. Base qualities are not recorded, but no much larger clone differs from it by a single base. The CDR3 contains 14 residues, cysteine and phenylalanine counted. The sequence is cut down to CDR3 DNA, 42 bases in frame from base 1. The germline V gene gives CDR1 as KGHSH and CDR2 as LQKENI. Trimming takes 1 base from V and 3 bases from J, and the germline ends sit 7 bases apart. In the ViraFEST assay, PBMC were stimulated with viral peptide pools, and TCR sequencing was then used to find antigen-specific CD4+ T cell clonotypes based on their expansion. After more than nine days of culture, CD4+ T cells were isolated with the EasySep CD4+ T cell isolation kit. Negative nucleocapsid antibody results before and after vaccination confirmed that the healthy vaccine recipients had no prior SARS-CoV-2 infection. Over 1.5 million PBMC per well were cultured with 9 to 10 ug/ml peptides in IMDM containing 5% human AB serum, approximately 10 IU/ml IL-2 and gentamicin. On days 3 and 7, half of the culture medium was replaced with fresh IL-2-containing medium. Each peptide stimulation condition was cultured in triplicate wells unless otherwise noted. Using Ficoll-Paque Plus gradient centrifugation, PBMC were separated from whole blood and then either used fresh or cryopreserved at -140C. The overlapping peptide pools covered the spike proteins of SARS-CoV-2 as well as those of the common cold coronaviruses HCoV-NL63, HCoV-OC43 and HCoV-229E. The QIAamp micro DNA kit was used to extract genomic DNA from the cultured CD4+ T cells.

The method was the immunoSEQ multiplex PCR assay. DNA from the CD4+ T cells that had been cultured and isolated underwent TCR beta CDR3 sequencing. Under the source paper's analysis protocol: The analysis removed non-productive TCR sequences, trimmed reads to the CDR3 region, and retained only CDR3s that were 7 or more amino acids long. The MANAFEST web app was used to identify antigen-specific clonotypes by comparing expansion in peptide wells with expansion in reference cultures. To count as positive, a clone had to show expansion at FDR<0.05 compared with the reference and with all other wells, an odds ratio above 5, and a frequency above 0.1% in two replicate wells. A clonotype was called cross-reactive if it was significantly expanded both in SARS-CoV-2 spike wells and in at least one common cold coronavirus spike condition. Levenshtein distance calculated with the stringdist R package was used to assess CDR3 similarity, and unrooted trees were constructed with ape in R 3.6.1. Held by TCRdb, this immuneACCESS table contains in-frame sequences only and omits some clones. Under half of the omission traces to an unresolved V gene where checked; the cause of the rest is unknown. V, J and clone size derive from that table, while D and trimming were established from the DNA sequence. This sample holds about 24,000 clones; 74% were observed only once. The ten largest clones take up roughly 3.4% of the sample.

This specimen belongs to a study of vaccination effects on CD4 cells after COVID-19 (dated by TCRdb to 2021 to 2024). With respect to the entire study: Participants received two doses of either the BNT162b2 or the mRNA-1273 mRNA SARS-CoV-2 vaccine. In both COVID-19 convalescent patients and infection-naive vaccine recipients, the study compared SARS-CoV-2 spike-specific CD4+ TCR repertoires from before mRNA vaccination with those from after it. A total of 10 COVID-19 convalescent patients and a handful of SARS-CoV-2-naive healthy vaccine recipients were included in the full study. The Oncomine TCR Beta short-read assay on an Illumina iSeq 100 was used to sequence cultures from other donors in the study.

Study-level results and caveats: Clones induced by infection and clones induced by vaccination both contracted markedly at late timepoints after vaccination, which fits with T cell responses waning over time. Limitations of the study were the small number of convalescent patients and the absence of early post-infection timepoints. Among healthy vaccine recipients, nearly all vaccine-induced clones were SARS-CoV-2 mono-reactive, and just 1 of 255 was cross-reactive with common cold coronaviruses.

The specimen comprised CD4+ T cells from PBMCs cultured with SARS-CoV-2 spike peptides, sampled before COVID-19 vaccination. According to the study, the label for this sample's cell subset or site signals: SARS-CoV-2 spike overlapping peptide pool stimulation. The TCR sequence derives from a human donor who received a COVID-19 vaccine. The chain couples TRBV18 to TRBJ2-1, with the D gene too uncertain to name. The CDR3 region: CASSPQGFYNEQFF. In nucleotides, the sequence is TGTGCCAGCTCACCACAAGGTTTCTACAATGAGCAGTTCTTC.